The 20 T cell receptor beta chains below were found in one sample sequenced in a study of cytomegalovirus exposure and HLA in healthy donors. PCR employed 60 Vbeta and 13 Jbeta primers. Data came from immunoSEQ multiplex PCR; TCRdb stores just in-frame clones and leaves some out. The table lists around 250,000 clones, about 80% of them singletons. The sequenced material came from PBMCs. These receptors originate from a woman aged 55-69 years in good health and CMV-seropositive.

The V gene is TRBV19, the J gene TRBJ2-5; 13 nucleotides match TRBD2. The CDR3 has 17 amino acids. Germline V gene lookup returns CDR1 LNHDA and CDR2 SQIVND (reference sequence). Germline trimming cut 3 bases from V and 1 base from J; bases unmatched to any gene: 5. The CDR3 coding sequence is TGTGCCAGTAGTATGAGAGGACTAGCGGGAGTCCAAGAGACCCAGTACTTC. Encoded protein: CASSMRGLAGVQETQYF.

This chain connects TRBV27 to TRBJ1-2; 7 nucleotides line up with TRBD1. The CDR3 covers 13 residues. J was trimmed by 3 bases and V by 10 bases; bases with no gene match: 8. Germline lookup yields CDR1 MNHEY and CDR2 SMNVEV (reference sequence). CDR3: CATLKDRYYGYTF. CDR3 bases: TGTGCCACCCTAAAGGACAGGTACTATGGCTACACCTTC.

The chain recombines TRBV13 with TRBJ2-1; D possibly corresponds to TRBD1 (5 bases). The germline gives CDR1 PRHDT, CDR2 FYEKMQ (reference sequence). V was pared by 3 bases and J by 4 bases, with 10 bases between. The CDR3 has 14 residues. In DNA form, the CDR3 reads TGTGCCAGCAGCTTCCGACAGCATTACAATGAGCAGTTCTTC. This gives the protein CASSFRQHYNEQFF.

The chain carries TRBV27 and TRBJ2-7; TRBD2 matches at 10 bases. V was pared by 6 bases and J by 0 bases, with 8 bases of the junction left unmatched. This CDR3 contains 16 residues. In germline, CDR1 is MNHEY, CDR2 SMNVEV (reference sequence). The CDR3 protein is CASSGGAGGSSYEQYF. The CDR3 region has the DNA TGTGCCAGCAGCGGGGGAGCGGGAGGGTCCTCCTACGAGCAGTACTTC.

This chain uses TRBV28 with TRBJ2-7, with TRBD2 matching over 14 bases. CDR1 is MDHEN and CDR2 is SYDVKM in the germline V gene. Unmatched junction bases numbered 8, after V lost 7 bases and J lost 6 bases. This CDR3 contains 15 residues. CDR3 sequence: CASNSGTSGSPEQYF. The CDR3 coding sequence is TGTGCCAGCAACTCCGGGACTAGCGGGAGCCCCGAGCAGTACTTC.

V is TRBV28 and J is TRBJ1-5; D uncertain. Trimming shortened V by 2 bases and J by 6 bases, and 14 bases separated the two germline ends. There are 15 residues in the CDR3. From germline, CDR1 is MDHEN and CDR2 SYDVKM. CDR3 nucleotide sequence: TGTGCCAGCAGTTTAACTGGGCCTGCGAGTCAGCCCCAGCATTTT. This encodes CASSLTGPASQPQHF.

The rearrangement links TRBV30 to TRBJ1-5, with D perhaps matching TRBD1 (5 bases). V was cut by 3 bases and J by 3 bases, with 15 bases left in between. This CDR3 has 15 residues. Germline values: CDR1 GTSNPN, CDR2 SVGIG (reference sequence). The DNA of the CDR3 is TGTGCCTGGAGCCGTGGGCAGGGCTACAATCAGCCCCAGCATTTT. Translated, it gives CAWSRGQGYNQPQHF.

The rearrangement joins TRBV2 to TRBJ1-1, with D maybe TRBD1 (6 bases). The CDR3 is 13 amino acids. Looked up from germline, CDR1 is SNHLY and CDR2 is FYNNEI. V gave up 3 bases and J gave up 1 base, with 6 bases separating them. Here the CDR3 reads CASSDRGNTEAFF. The CDR3 DNA follows: TGTGCCAGCAGTGACAGGGGGAACACTGAAGCTTTCTTT.

The chain links TRBV6-4 to TRBJ1-6; D is unresolved. V was clipped by 4 bases and J by 8 bases, with 9 bases between them. The CDR3 contains 13 residues. Germline V gene data show CDR1 as MRHNA and CDR2 as SNTAGT. This CDR3 reads CASSASQDSPLHF. As DNA, the CDR3 is TGTGCCAGCAGTGCGAGCCAAGATTCACCCCTCCACTTT.

The genes are TRBV10-3 and TRBJ2-2; 8 bases align to TRBD1. Looked up from germline, CDR1 is ENHRY and CDR2 is SYGVKD. Unmatched junction bases numbered 6, after V lost 3 bases and J lost 3 bases. This CDR3 region has 16 residues. DNA of the CDR3: TGTGCCATCAGTGAAAGACAGGGGAGAGACACCGGGGAGCTGTTTTTT. Its protein product is CAISERQGRDTGELFF.

For this clone: Other DNA sequences in this sample translate to the same CDR3. The V call is TRBV6-5, the J call TRBJ1-5, with D unresolved. Looked up from germline, CDR1 is MNHEY and CDR2 is SVGAGI. Deletions cut 5 bases from V and 4 bases from J, with 9 bases between. The CDR3 covers 13 residues. Written as DNA, the CDR3 is TGTGCCAGCAGTAGAACAGAAAATCAGCCCCAGCATTTT. This gives the protein CASSRTENQPQHF.

The V and J genes are TRBV10-3 and TRBJ2-3, with 9 nucleotides matching TRBD2. Trimming at V came to 2 bases and at J to 8 bases, leaving 14 bases not matched to a gene. Germline V gene lookup returns CDR1 ENHRY and CDR2 SYGVKD. This CDR3 has 17 residues. The CDR3 DNA follows: TGTGCCATCAGTGAGCCTTCCACTAGCGGGTCTCGGGGTACGCAGTATTTT. Translating it yields CAISEPSTSGSRGTQYF.

Concerning this clone itself: The junction shows a germline mismatch at one end, possibly a read error. V and J are TRBV7-3 and TRBJ2-5; the match to TRBD1 covers 8 bases. Germline V gives CDR1 SGHTA, CDR2 FQGTGA. CDR3 length: 11 residues. The CDR3 is CASSLGDRLDF. For the CDR3, the DNA is TGTGCCAGCAGCTTGGGGGACAGGTTGGACTTC.

This clone was counted once. The rearrangement links TRBV2 to TRBJ2-7, with D hard to call. Deletions cut 6 bases from V and 0 bases from J, with 15 bases between. Germline assignment: CDR1 SNHLY and CDR2 FYNNEI. This CDR3 region has 15 residues. This CDR3 is CASSSLQARSYEQYF. The DNA of the CDR3 is TGTGCCAGCAGCTCTTTGCAGGCGCGCTCCTACGAGCAGTACTTC.

The chain combines TRBV28 with TRBJ2-7, with 8 bases identical to TRBD2. The J segment lost 2 bases and the V segment lost 3 bases, leaving 15 bases of the junction unmatched. There are 18 residues in the CDR3. CDR1 MDHEN and CDR2 SYDVKM come from the germline V gene. Here the CDR3 reads CASSLTLLSGSSTYEQYF. In DNA, the CDR3 is TGTGCCAGCAGTTTGACCCTACTAAGCGGGAGTTCCACCTACGAGCAGTACTTC.

This chain uses TRBV29-1 with TRBJ2-7; perhaps TRBD2 as D (6 bases). The germline CDR1 and CDR2 sequences are SQVTM and ANQGSEA. V lost 2 bases and J lost 3, with 11 bases in between. The CDR3 loop spans 13 amino acids. In DNA, the CDR3 is TGCAGCGTTGAATCTCAGGGAGGCTACGAGCAGTACTTC. Encoded protein: CSVESQGGYEQYF.

As concerns this clone: The same CDR3 also results from other DNA sequences found in this sample. The chain links TRBV5-4 to TRBJ1-1, with a weak D call TRBD1 (6 bases). Per the germline V gene, CDR1 is SGHNT and CDR2 is YYREEE (reference sequence). V was pared by 1 base and J by 4 bases, with 8 bases between. The CDR3 extends over 13 amino acids. CDR3 region: CASSLQGGTEAFF. The CDR3 nucleotides are TGTGCCAGCAGCTTGCAAGGGGGCACTGAAGCTTTCTTT. Combining the CDR3 with reference TRBV5-4 and TRBJ1-1 gives the whole variable domain ETGVTQSPTHLIKTRGQQVTLRCSSQSGHNTVSWYQQALGQGPQFIFQYYREEENGRGNFPPRFSGLQFPNYSSELNVNALELDDSALYLCASSLQGGTEAFFGQGTRLTVV.

This chain connects TRBV29-1 to TRBJ2-3, with TRBD2 matching over 12 bases. This CDR3 is built from 15 residues. The V gene end was trimmed by 6 bases and the J gene end by 2 bases; junction bases not matched to a gene: 6. CDR1 and CDR2 (germline): SQVTM, ANQGSEA. The CDR3 DNA is TGCAGCGTCCGTGGACTAGCGGGACTCACAGATACGCAGTATTTT. This sequence encodes CSVRGLAGLTDTQYF.

The gene calls are TRBV4-1 and TRBJ2-1; the D gene is possibly TRBD1 (6 bases). The germline V gene encodes CDR1 MGHRA and CDR2 YSYEKL. V was clipped by 2 bases and J by 5 bases, with 19 bases between them. This CDR3 spans 17 amino acids. The CDR3 sequence: CASSQPGQLLRHNEQFF. The CDR3 DNA sequence: TGCGCCAGCAGCCAACCCGGACAGCTCCTACGCCACAATGAGCAGTTCTTC.

CDR3 sequence: CASSTTGGTYEQYF. CDR3 nucleotide sequence: TGCGCCAGCAGCACGACAGGGGGTACCTACGAGCAGTACTTC. The gene calls are TRBV5-1 and TRBJ2-7; 9 bases match TRBD1. Germline lookup yields CDR1 SGHRS and CDR2 YFSETQ. The CDR3 is made up of 14 amino acids. Losses at the gene ends were 4 bases for V and 2 bases for J; bases not matched to a gene: 4.